This T cell receptor (beta chain) came from a study of a mutant IDH1 vaccine in newly diagnosed glioma. Study as a whole: Commencement of vaccination occurred 4-6 weeks following radiotherapy alone, or concurrently with temozolomide cycles. General study points: Evidence of vaccine-induced immune responses was documented in less than 95% of patients.

TCRdb's copy holds only in-frame clones and misses some; the assay was immunoSEQ multiplex PCR. The data show around 40,000 clones, 70% to 90% seen once. Of note for this clone: Its antigen is undetermined.

Germline V gene sequence: CDR1 LNHDA, CDR2 SQIVND (reference sequence). The CDR3 is made up of 14 amino acids. V was clipped by 4 bases and J by 5 bases; unmatched bases: 4. Described time point: week 5, during vaccination. Alongside topical imiquimod, each dose of vaccine comprised 300 ug of mutant IDH1 20-mer peptide. The chain joins TRBV19 to TRBJ2-7; 11 bases map to TRBD2. The sequences come from PBMCs, collected from a glioma patient whose treatment included an IDH1 peptide vaccine. The receptor comes from a man between 35 and 55 years old with glioma. In nucleotides, the CDR3 is TGTGCCAGTAGTACTAGCGGGAGGTCCCACGAGCAGTACTTC. It is translated as CASSTSGRSHEQYF.